This TCR beta chain was profiled in a study of blood T cell repertoires in COVID-19. The overall study: Acute and convalescent COVID-19 specimens originated in the United States, Italy and Spain. T cells, B-cell-depleted T cells, or PBMCs provided the cDNA or gDNA that served as material.

Authors' methods: Estimation of nucleated cell counts relied on the amplification of reference gene primers. The protocol was immunoSEQ multiplex PCR, while the TCRdb copy is restricted to in-frame clones and leaves out a portion. V and J calls and clone size are given by that table; D and trimming were obtained from the DNA. Of 250,000 or so clones in the sample, 84% were seen once. Germline loops: CDR1 MDHEN, CDR2 SYDVKM. CDR3 size: 12 residues. V trimming: 7 bases; J trimming: 9 bases; junction bases outside the gene matches: 6. This clone was seen only once. The sample was peripheral blood. The chain couples TRBV28 to TRBJ2-1, with 7 bases that match TRBD1. The TCR sequence derives from a woman in her forties who had recovered from COVID-19. The CDR3 loop reads CASTTGVTEQFF. The CDR3 nucleotides are TGTGCCAGCACTACAGGGGTCACTGAGCAGTTCTTC.